These 25 T cell receptor beta chains were sequenced from one sample in a study of response to subunit inactivated influenza vaccine. TCRdb reprocessed the RT-PCR reads via MiXCR and lists one record per CDR3 protein. The sample yields more than 150,000 distinct CDR3 sequences, nearly 9.5% seen once. Sequenced material: non-naive T cells sorted from PBMCs, taken on the day of vaccination. The receptors were sampled from a man in his fifties or sixties who received an inactivated influenza vaccine.

This clonotype was picked up a small number of times. This chain uses TRBV27 with TRBJ2-1; D gene ambiguous. Trimming cost V 6 bases and J 6 bases, with 9 bases left between them. The length of the CDR3 is 12 residues. Looked up from germline, CDR1 is MNHEY and CDR2 is SMNVEV (reference sequence). In DNA form, the CDR3 reads TGTGCCAGCAGAGAAGTTTCCAATGAGCAGTTCTTC. Protein: CASREVSNEQFF.

V usage is TRBV25-1 and J usage is TRBJ1-1, with D possibly being TRBD1 (6 bases). Trimming pared 4 bases from V and 1 base from J, leaving 10 bases between. Germline lookup yields CDR1 MGHDK and CDR2 SYGVNS. CDR3 length: 14 amino acids. The CDR3 DNA follows: TGTGCCAGCAGTGCCAGGACAGCGAACACTGAAGCTTTCTTT. Translation: CASSARTANTEAFF.

In this sample, this clonotype turned up many times. This chain joins TRBV5-1 and TRBJ1-3; D ambiguous. Germline V gene sequence: CDR1 SGHRS, CDR2 YFSETQ. CDR3 length: 14 residues. With 1 base removed from V and 0 bases from J, the gap between germline ends came to 5 bases. The CDR3 coding sequence is TGCGCCAGCAGCTTGTGGCACTCTGGAAACACCATATATTTT. As protein: CASSLWHSGNTIYF.

This chain uses TRBV6-2 or TRBV6-3 with TRBJ2-4; TRBD2 matches at 8 bases. The CDR3 has 14 residues. Per germline, CDR1 MNHEY and CDR2 SVGEGT. Trimming cost V 2 bases and J 11 bases; bases outside gene matches: 8. CDR3 in DNA: TGTGCCAGCAGTTACCGGGGACTAGGTCAGGTTCAGTACTTC. Encoded protein: CASSYRGLGQVQYF.

Only a few counts were recorded for this clonotype. This sequence joins TRBV10-3 and TRBJ1-5; D is unresolved. The CDR3 runs to 14 residues. The V gene's germline CDR1 is ENHRY and CDR2 SYGVKD. Trimming shortened V by 4 bases and J by 4 bases, and 11 bases separated the two germline ends. The CDR3 bases are TGTGCCATCAGTGGGGCTGCGAAAAATCAGCCCCAGCATTTT. Protein: CAISGAAKNQPQHF.

The rearrangement joins TRBV5-4 to TRBJ2-7; no definite D call. Germline CDR1 SGHNT, CDR2 YYREEE (reference sequence). The CDR3 has 12 residues. V lost 1 base and J lost 3, with 5 bases in between. The CDR3 DNA reads as TGTGCCAGCAGCTTGTTTGGCTACGAGCAGTACTTC. Protein product: CASSLFGYEQYF.

The J gene is TRBJ2-1, the V gene TRBV12-5, with a possible D match to TRBD1 (6 bases). Per the germline V gene, CDR1 is LGHNT and CDR2 is FRNRAP. Trimming stripped 6 bases from V and 0 bases from J, with 15 bases between. CDR3 length equals 16 residues. CDR3 residues: CASGDRTASSYNEQFF. CDR3 sequence (DNA): TGTGCTAGTGGGGACCGGACAGCGAGCTCCTACAATGAGCAGTTCTTC.

This clonotype was recorded many times. This CDR3 is CASSPPGGLGPATDTQYF. As DNA, the CDR3 is TGTGCCAGCTCACCACCAGGCGGGTTAGGACCAGCCACAGATACGCAGTATTTT. The chain combines TRBV18 with TRBJ2-3; TRBD2 might be the D (5 bases). V was pared by 0 bases and J by 2 bases, with 18 bases between. Germline CDR1 KGHSH, CDR2 LQKENI. This CDR3 comprises 18 residues.

The table lists this clonotype with a few counts. The chain carries TRBV28 and TRBJ2-1, with D perhaps given as TRBD1 or TRBD2 (6 bases each). From germline, CDR1 is MDHEN and CDR2 SYDVKM. V was pared by 3 bases and J by 7 bases, with 19 bases between. CDR3 size: 16 residues. CDR3 bases: TGTGCCAGCAGTTTTTCCCCCAGCACAGGGAGGAATGAGCAGTTCTTC. It encodes CASSFSPSTGRNEQFF. Based on the CDR3 plus reference TRBV28 and TRBJ2-1, the full variable domain is DVKVTQSSRYLVKRTGEKVFLECVQDMDHENMFWYRQDPGLGLRLIYFSYDVKMKEKGDIPEGYSVSREKKERFSLILESASTNQTSMYLCASSFSPSTGRNEQFFGPGTRLTVL.

This clonotype was seen a handful of times. The chain has TRBV6-1 and TRBJ1-2, with a weak D call TRBD1 (5 bases). Trimming took 4 bases from V and 6 from J, leaving 12 bases between them. The CDR3 is made up of 13 amino acids. The germline CDR1 and CDR2 sequences are MNHNS and SASEGT. The CDR3 DNA reads TGTGCCAGCAGTGGATTACAGGCGAATGGCTACACCTTC. Protein: CASSGLQANGYTF.

At least ten counts were recorded for this clonotype. The chain links TRBV5-5 to TRBJ2-5, with 8 bases matching TRBD2. Germline trimming cut 4 bases from V and 5 bases from J; bases unmatched to any gene: 13. CDR3 length: 16 amino acids. Germline loops: CDR1 SGHKS, CDR2 YYEKEE (reference sequence). The chain's CDR3 is CASSLSASGRAETQYF. In DNA form, the CDR3 reads TGTGCCAGCAGCCTGTCGGCGTCCGGGAGGGCTGAGACCCAGTACTTC. The whole variable domain, remainder taken from reference TRBV5-5 and TRBJ2-5, is DAGVTQSPTHLIKTRGQQVTLRCSPISGHKSVSWYQQVLGQGPQFIFQYYEKEERGRGNFPDRFSARQFPNYSSELNVNALLLGDSALYLCASSLSASGRAETQYFGPGTRLLVL.

This clonotype showed up just a few times. The chain links TRBV20-1 to TRBJ2-2; 9 bases line up with TRBD2. This CDR3 has 15 residues. The germline V gene encodes CDR1 DFQATT and CDR2 SNEGSKA (reference sequence). J gave up 8 bases and V 2 bases, and 9 bases lay outside the gene matches. The CDR3 coding sequence is TGCAGTGCTAGAAGAAGCGGGGGGAAGGCGGGGGAGCTGTTTTTT. It is translated as CSARRSGGKAGELFF.

This clonotype was counted ten times or more. This chain uses TRBV3-1 with TRBJ2-2; tentative D call: TRBD1 (5 bases). The CDR3 extends over 16 amino acids. V was shortened by 0 bases and J by 4 bases, with 12 bases between the two germline ends. Germline V CDR1 and CDR2: LGHDT, YNNKEL (reference sequence). CDR3 coding DNA: TGTGCCAGCAGCCAAGATGGGGCAGTAGCCACCGGGGAGCTGTTTTTT. Amino acid sequence: CASSQDGAVATGELFF.

For the CDR3, the DNA is TGTGCCAGCAGGTCCGGGACAAACATGAACACTGAAGCTTTCTTT. Protein: CASRSGTNMNTEAFF. The rearrangement links TRBV7-9 to TRBJ1-1; maybe TRBD1 (6 bases). Germline lookup yields CDR1 SEHNR and CDR2 FQNEAQ (reference sequence). This CDR3 region has 15 residues. V lost 6 bases, J lost 0 bases, and 14 bases lay in between.

This clonotype was found a few times. The chain combines TRBV6-2 or TRBV6-3 with TRBJ1-2; the D gene is possibly TRBD1 (6 bases). Trimming removed 6 bases at V and 8 bases at J, with 22 bases between. The CDR3 has 15 amino acids. Germline lookup yields CDR1 MNHEY and CDR2 SVGEGT. The DNA for the CDR3 is TGTGCCAGCAGACCCCCGTGGACAGCTGCTTGGGGCTACACCTTC. This gives the protein CASRPPWTAAWGYTF.

V and J are TRBV19 and TRBJ1-2; D is unclear. From germline, CDR1 is LNHDA and CDR2 SQIVND (reference sequence). The CDR3 is made up of 14 amino acids. Trimming removed 3 bases from V and 7 bases from J, with 15 bases in between. The CDR3: CASSIGPLGAGYTF. The DNA of the CDR3 is TGTGCCAGTAGTATCGGGCCTTTGGGAGCTGGCTACACCTTC.

This clonotype appeared a few times. The chain joins TRBV5-4 to TRBJ2-7, with D possibly matching TRBD1 (6 bases). Germline V gene data show CDR1 as SGHNT and CDR2 as YYREEE (reference sequence). The length of the CDR3 is 14 residues. Trimming took off 0 bases at V and 0 bases at J, with 7 bases between the two ends. The DNA for the CDR3 is TGTGCCAGCAGCTTGGCACAGGGCTCCTACGAGCAGTACTTC. It encodes CASSLAQGSYEQYF.

CDR3 in amino acids: CASISRGRNEQFF. CDR3 DNA sequence: TGTGCCAGTATCTCCCGAGGAAGAAATGAGCAGTTCTTC. This chain joins TRBV19 and TRBJ2-1, with unresolved D. V gave up 7 bases and J gave up 7 bases, with 14 bases separating them. The length of the CDR3 is 13 residues. CDR1 and CDR2 (germline): LNHDA, SQIVND (reference sequence).

This sequence joins TRBV21-1 and TRBJ1-1; the DNA was not compared with TRBD1, the D call given in the table. TRBV21-1 is classified as a pseudogene. This CDR3 comprises 14 residues. CDR3 DNA sequence: TGTGCCAGCAGCAATGCGGTGGGGCACACTGAAGCTTTCTTT. This translates into CASSNAVGHTEAFF.

In this sample, this clonotype turned up a few times. The rearrangement joins TRBV6-1 to TRBJ2-1; possibly TRBD1 or TRBD2 for D (5 bases each). In germline, CDR1 is MNHNS, CDR2 SASEGT. Between the trimmed V and J ends, which lost 6 bases and 5 bases, there was a span of 8 bases. The CDR3 is made up of 12 amino acids. CDR3 sequence (DNA): TGTGCCAGCAGGTGGGGGAACAATGAGCAGTTCTTC. It translates to CASRWGNNEQFF.

This clonotype was detected a few times. The rearrangement links TRBV5-4 to TRBJ1-5, with D possibly TRBD1 on 5 matching bases. The CDR3 length is 15 residues. Germline V gives CDR1 SGHNT, CDR2 YYREEE (reference sequence). Trimming shortened V by 4 bases and J by 3 bases, and 14 bases separated the two germline ends. CDR3 DNA: TGTGCCAGCAGCCCAGGGACGGATTTCAATCAGCCCCAGCATTTT. Its translation: CASSPGTDFNQPQHF. The full variable domain, in which reference TRBV5-4 and TRBJ1-5 provide the parts outside the CDR3, is ETGVTQSPTHLIKTRGQQVTLRCSSQSGHNTVSWYQQALGQGPQFIFQYYREEENGRGNFPPRFSGLQFPNYSSELNVNALELDDSALYLCASSPGTDFNQPQHFGDGTRLSIL.

This clonotype appeared many times. The rearrangement joins TRBV11-3 to TRBJ2-3; D is ambiguous. CDR1 SGHNT and CDR2 YENEEA come from the germline V gene. This CDR3 region has 13 residues. V was shortened by 0 bases and J by 3 bases, with 4 bases between the two germline ends. CDR3 sequence: CASSLDGTDTQYF. CDR3 in DNA: TGTGCCAGCAGCTTAGATGGAACAGATACGCAGTATTTT.

This clonotype was counted at least ten times. The V gene is TRBV20-1, the J gene TRBJ2-1; 9 bases line up with TRBD2. Germline CDR1 is DFQATT and CDR2 is SNEGSKA (reference sequence). After removal of 2 bases from V and 6 bases from J, the junction contained 11 bases not matched to a gene. CDR3 length equals 16 residues. CDR3: CSARQPGTSRVNEQFF. The CDR3 region has the DNA TGCAGTGCTAGACAGCCCGGGACTAGCAGGGTCAATGAGCAGTTCTTC.

The rearrangement links TRBV7-2 to TRBJ2-1, with D unclear. CDR3 length: 13 residues. The germline V gene has CDR1 SGHTA and CDR2 FQGNSA. Between the trimmed V and J ends, which lost 5 bases and 4 bases, there was a span of 9 bases. This chain's CDR3 is CASSPSFYNEQFF. The DNA for the CDR3 is TGTGCCAGCAGCCCTTCCTTTTACAATGAGCAGTTCTTC.

Turning to this clonotype: A much larger clone differs by one base, so this may be a read error. This chain connects TRBV2 to TRBJ2-7, with a tentative D call TRBD1 (6 bases). Trimming took 6 bases from V and 0 from J, leaving 9 bases between them. The CDR3 length is 13 residues. The germline gives CDR1 SNHLY, CDR2 FYNNEI. The CDR3 DNA reads TGTGCCAGCAGCTACAGGGCCTCCTACGAGCAGTACTTC. It yields the protein CASSYRASYEQYF. The full variable domain, completed using reference TRBV2 and TRBJ2-7, is EPEVTQTPSHQVTQMGQEVILRCVPISNHLYFYWYRQILGQKVEFLVSFYNNEISEKSEIFDDQFSVERPDGSNFTLKIRSTKLEDSAMYFCASSYRASYEQYFGPGTRLTVT.